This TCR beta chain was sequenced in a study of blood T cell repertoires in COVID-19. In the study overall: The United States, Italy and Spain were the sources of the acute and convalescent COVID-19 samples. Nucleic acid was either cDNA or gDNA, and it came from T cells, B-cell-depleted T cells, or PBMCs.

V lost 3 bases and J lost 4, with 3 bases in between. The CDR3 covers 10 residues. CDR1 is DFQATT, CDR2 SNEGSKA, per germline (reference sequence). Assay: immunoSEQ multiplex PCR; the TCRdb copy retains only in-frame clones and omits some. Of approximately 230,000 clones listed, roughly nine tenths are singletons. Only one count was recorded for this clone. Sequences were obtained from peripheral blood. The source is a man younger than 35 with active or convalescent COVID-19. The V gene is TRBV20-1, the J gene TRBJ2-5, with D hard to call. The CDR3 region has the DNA TGCAGTGCTAGCTTAGAGACCCAGTACTTC. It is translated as CSASLETQYF.